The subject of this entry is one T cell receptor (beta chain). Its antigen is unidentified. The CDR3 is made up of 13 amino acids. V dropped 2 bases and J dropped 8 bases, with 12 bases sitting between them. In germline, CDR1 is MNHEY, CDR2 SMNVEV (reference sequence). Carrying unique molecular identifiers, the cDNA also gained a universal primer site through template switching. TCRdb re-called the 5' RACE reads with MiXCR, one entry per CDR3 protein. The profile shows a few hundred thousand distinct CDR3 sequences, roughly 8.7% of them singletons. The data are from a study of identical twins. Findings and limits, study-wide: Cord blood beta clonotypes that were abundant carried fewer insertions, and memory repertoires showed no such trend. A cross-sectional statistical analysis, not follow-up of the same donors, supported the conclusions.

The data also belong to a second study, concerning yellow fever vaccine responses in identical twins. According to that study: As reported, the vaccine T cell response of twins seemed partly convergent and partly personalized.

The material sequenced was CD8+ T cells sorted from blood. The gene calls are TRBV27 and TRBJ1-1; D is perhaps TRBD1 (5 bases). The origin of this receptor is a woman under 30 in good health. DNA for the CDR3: TGTGCCAGCAGTTTAGGGGCAGGGAGCGAAGCTTTCTTT. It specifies CASSLGAGSEAFF.